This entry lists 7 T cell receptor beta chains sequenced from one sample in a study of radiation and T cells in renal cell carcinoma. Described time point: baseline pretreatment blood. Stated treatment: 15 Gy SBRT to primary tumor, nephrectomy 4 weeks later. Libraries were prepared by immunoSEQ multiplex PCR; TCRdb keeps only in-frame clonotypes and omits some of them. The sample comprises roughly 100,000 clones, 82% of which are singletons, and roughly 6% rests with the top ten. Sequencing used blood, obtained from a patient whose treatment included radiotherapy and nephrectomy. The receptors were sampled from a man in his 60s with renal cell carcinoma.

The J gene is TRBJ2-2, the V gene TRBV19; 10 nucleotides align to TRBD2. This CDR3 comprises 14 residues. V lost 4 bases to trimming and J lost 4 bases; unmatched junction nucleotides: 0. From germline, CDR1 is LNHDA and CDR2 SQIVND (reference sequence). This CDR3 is CASSRLAGTGELFF. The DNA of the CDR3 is TGTGCCAGTAGTAGACTAGCGGGCACCGGGGAGCTGTTTTTT. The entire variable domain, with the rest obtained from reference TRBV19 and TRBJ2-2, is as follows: DGGITQSPKYLFRKEGQNVTLSCEQNLNHDAMYWYRQDPGQGLRLIYYSQIVNDFQKGDIAEGYSVSREKKESFPLTVTSAQKNPTAFYLCASSRLAGTGELFFGEGSRLTVL.

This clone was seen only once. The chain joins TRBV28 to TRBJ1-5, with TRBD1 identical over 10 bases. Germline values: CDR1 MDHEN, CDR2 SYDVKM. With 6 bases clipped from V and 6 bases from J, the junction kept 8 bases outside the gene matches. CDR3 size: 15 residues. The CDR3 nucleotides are TGTGCCAGCAGGACGGGACAGGGGATCGGTCAGCCCCAGCATTTT. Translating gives CASRTGQGIGQPQHF.

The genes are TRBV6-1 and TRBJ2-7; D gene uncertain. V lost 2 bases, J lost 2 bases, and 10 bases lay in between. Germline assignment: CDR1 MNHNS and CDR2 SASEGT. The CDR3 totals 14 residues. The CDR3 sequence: CASSEQVLTYEQYF. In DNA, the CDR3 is TGTGCCAGCAGTGAACAGGTCCTAACCTACGAGCAGTACTTC.

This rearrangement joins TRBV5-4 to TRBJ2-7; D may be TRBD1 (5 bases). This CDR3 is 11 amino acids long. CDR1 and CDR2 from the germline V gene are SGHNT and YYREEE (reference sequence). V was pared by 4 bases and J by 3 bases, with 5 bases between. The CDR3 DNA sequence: TGTGCCAGCAGCCAGGGCTACGAGCAGTACTTC. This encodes CASSQGYEQYF.

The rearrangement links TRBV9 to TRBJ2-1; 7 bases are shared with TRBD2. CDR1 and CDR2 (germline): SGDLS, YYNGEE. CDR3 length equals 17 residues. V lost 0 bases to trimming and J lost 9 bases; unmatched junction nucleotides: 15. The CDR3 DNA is TGTGCCAGCAGCGTAGCCGGAGGACTAGGGGCCAGGGCTGAGCAGTTCTTC. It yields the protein CASSVAGGLGARAEQFF.

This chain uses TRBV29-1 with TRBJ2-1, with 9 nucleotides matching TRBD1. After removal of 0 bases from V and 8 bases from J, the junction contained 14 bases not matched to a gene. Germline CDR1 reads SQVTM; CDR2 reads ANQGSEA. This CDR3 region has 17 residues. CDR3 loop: CSVEDSSGTGWAHEQFF. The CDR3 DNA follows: TGCAGCGTTGAAGATTCGTCCGGGACAGGGTGGGCCCATGAGCAGTTCTTC.

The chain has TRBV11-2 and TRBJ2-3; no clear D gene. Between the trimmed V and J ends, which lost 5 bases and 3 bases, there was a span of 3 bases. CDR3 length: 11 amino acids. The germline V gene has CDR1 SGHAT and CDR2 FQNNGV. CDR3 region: CASSVTDTQYF. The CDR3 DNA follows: TGTGCCAGCAGCGTTACAGATACGCAGTATTTT.